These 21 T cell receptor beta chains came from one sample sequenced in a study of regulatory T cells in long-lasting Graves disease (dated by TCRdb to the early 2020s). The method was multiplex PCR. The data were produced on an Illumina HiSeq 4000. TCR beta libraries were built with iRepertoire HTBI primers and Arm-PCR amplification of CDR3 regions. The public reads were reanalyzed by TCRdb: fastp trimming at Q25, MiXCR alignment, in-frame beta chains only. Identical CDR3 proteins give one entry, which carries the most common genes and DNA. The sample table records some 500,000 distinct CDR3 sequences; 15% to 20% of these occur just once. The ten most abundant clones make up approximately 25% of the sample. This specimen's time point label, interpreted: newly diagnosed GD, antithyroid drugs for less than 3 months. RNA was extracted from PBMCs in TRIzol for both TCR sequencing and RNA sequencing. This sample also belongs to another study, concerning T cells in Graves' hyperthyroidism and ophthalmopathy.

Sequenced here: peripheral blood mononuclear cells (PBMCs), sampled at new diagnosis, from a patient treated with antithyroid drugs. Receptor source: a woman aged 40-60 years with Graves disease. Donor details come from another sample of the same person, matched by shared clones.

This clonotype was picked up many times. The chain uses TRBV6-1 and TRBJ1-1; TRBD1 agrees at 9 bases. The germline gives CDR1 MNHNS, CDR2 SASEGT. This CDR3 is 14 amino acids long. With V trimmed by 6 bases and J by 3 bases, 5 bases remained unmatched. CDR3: CASRDRDRDTEAFF. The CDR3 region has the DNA TGTGCCAGCAGGGACCGGGACAGGGACACTGAAGCTTTCTTT.

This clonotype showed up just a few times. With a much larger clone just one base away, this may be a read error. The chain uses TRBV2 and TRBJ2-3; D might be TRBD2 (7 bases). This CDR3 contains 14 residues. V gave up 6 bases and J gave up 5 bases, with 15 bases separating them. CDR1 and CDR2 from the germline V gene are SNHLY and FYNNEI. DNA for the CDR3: TGTGCCAGCAGCGCGGTGGGGGGGCAAGATACGCAGTATTTT. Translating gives CASSAVGGQDTQYF.

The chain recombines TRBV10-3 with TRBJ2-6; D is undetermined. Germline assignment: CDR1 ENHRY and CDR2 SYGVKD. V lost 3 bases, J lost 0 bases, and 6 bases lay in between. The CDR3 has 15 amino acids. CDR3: CAISEAFSGANVLTF. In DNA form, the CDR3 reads TGTGCCATCAGTGAAGCCTTCTCTGGGGCCAACGTCCTGACTTTC.

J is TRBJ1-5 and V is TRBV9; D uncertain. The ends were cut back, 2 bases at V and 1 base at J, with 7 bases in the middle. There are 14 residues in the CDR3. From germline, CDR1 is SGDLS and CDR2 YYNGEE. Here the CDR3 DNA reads TGTGCCAGCAGCGTGTCCCCGAGCAATCAGCCCCAGCATTTT. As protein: CASSVSPSNQPQHF.

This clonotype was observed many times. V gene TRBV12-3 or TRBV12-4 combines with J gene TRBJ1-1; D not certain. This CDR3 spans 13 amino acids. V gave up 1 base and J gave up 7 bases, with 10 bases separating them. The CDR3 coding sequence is TGTGCCAGCAGTTTAGGCGGACGGCTTGAAGCTTTCTTT. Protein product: CASSLGGRLEAFF.

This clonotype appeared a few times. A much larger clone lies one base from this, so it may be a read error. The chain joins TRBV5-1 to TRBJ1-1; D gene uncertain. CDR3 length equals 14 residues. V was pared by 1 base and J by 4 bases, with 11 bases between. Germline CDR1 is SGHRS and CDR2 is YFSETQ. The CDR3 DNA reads TGCGCCAGCAGCTTGTTGCAGGTTAGCACTGAAGCTTTCTTT. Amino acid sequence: CASSLLQVSTEAFF. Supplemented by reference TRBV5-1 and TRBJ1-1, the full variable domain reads KAGVTQTPRYLIKTRGQQVTLSCSPISGHRSVSWYQQTPGQGLQFLFEYFSETQRNKGNFPGRFSGRQFSNSRSEMNVSTLELGDSALYLCASSLLQVSTEAFFGQGTRLTVV.

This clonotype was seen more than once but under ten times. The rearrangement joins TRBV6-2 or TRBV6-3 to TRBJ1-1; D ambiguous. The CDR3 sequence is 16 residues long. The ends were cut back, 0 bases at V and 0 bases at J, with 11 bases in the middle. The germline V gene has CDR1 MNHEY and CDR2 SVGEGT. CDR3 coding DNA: TGTGCCAGCAGTTACTCGATCCCGCACATGAACACTGAAGCTTTCTTT. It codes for CASSYSIPHMNTEAFF.

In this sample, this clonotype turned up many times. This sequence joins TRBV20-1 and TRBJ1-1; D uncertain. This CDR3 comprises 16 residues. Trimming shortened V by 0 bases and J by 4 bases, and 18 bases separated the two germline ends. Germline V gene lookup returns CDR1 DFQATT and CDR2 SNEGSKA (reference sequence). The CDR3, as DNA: TGCAGTGCTAGAGATCTTAGTTTCTTTTCGGCCACTGAAGCTTTCTTT. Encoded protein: CSARDLSFFSATEAFF.

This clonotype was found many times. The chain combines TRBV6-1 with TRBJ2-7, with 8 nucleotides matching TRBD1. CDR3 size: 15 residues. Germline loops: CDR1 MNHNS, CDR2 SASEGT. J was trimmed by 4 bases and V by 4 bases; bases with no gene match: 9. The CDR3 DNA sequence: TGTGCCAGCAGTGTGGCGACAGGGGCATCGTACGAGCAGTACTTC. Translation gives CASSVATGASYEQYF.

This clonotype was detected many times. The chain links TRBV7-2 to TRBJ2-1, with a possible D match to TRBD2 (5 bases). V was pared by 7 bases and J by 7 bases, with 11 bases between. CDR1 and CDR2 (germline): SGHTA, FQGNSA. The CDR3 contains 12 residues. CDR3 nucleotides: TGTGCCAGCAACCTCCCGGGGAATGAGCAGTTCTTC. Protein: CASNLPGNEQFF.

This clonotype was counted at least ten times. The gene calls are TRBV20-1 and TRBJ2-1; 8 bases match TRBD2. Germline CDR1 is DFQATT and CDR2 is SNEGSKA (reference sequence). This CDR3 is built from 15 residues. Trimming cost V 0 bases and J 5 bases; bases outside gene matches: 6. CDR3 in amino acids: CSARDYQRGNNEQFF. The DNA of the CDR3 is TGCAGTGCTAGAGATTACCAGCGGGGGAACAATGAGCAGTTCTTC.

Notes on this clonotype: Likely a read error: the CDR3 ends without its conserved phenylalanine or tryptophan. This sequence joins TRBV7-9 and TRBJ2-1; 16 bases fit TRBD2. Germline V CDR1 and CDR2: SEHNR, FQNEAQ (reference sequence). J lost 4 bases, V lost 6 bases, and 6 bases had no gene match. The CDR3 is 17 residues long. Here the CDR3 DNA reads TGTGCCAGCAGACGAGGGACTAGCGGGGGGGATTACAATGAGCAGTTCCTC. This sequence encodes CASRRGTSGGDYNEQFL.

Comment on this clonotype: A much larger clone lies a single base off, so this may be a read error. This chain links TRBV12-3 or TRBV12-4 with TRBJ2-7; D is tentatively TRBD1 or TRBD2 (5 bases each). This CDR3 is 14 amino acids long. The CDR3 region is CAGSHPGPSYEQYF. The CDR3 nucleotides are TGTGCCGGCAGCCACCCGGGACCTTCCTACGAGCAGTACTTC.

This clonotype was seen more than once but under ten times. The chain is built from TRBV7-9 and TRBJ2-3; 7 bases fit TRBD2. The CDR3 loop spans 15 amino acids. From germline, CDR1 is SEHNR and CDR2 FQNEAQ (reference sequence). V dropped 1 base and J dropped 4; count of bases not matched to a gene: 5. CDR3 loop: CASSLGLARADTQYF. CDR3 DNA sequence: TGTGCCAGCAGCTTAGGACTAGCTCGCGCAGATACGCAGTATTTT.

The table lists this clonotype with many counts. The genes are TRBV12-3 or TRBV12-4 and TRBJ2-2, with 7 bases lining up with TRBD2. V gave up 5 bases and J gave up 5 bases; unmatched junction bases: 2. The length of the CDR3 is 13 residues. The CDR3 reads CASSPGGTGELFF. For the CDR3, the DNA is TGTGCCAGCAGTCCGGGGGGAACCGGGGAGCTGTTTTTT.

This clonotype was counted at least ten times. The CDR3 is CSARPGRDLSTDTQYF. The CDR3 nucleotides read TGCAGTGCTAGACCCGGCAGGGACCTTAGCACAGATACGCAGTATTTT. The chain employs TRBV20-1 and TRBJ2-3; D possibly uses TRBD1 or TRBD2 (5 bases each). The CDR3 loop spans 16 amino acids. Germline CDR1 DFQATT, CDR2 SNEGSKA (reference sequence). V was cut by 2 bases and J by 0 bases, with 15 bases left in between.

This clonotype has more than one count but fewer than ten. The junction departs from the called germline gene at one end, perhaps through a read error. This CDR3 is CASRLGDRQETQYF. The CDR3 coding sequence is TGTGCCAGCAGATTAGGGGACAGGCAAGAGACCCAGTACTTC. The chain uses TRBV11-1 and TRBJ2-5, with 8 nucleotides matching TRBD1. The CDR3 sequence is 14 residues long. Germline V CDR1 and CDR2: SGHAT, FQDESV (reference sequence).

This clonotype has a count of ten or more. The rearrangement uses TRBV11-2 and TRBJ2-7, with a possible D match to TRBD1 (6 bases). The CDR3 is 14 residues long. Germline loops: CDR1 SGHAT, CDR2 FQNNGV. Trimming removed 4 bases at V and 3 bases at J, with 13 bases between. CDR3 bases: TGTGCCAGCAGCTCCCTTCGGACAGACTACGAGCAGTACTTC. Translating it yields CASSSLRTDYEQYF.

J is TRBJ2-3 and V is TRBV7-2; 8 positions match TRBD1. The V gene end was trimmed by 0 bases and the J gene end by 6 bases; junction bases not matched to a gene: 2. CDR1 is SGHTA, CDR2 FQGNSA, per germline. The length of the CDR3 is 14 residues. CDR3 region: CASSLATGVDTQYF. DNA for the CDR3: TGTGCCAGCAGCTTAGCGACAGGGGTTGATACGCAGTATTTT.

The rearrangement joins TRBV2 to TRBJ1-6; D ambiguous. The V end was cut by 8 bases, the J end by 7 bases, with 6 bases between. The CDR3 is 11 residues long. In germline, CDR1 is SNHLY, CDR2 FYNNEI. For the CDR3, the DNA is TGTGCCAGCGGAGAAAATTCACCCCTCCACTTT. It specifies CASGENSPLHF.

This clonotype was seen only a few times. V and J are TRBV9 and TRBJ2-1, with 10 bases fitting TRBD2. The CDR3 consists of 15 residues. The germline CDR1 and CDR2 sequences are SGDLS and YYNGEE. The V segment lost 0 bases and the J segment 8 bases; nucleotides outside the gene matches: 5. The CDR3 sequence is CASSVDSGGLYEQFF. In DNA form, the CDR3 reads TGTGCCAGCAGCGTAGATAGCGGGGGGTTGTATGAGCAGTTCTTC.